This note documents a single T cell receptor beta chain sequence. Its antigen has not been determined. The sample holds no much larger clone one base away, and base qualities are not on file. These data originate in a study of metastatic and nonmetastatic thyroid tumors (dated by TCRdb to the early 2020s). A note on the overall study: For patients with malignant and with benign thyroid disease, the researchers compared repertoires between peripheral blood samples and tumor or nodule tissue samples. Study-wide conclusions, independent of this receptor: In both blood and tumor samples, TCR beta diversity was reported to be significantly higher in malignant tumors than in benign nodules.

Library generation was performed with PCR. The instrument was an Illumina HiSeq 4000. High-throughput sequencing was used to profile the TCR beta-chain CDR3 region of every patient. Processing in the source paper ran as follows. CDR3 differences across clinicopathological groups were used to build a classifier for discriminating distant-metastatic papillary thyroid cancer patients. The Shannon index was used to assess repertoire diversity, and the Morisita-Horn index was used to assess tumor-blood repertoire similarity. TCRdb's own reprocessing of the public reads used fastp at Q25 and MiXCR and kept productive beta chains. The V and J calls come from TCRdb's annotation, not from the publication. Counted in this sample were some 16,000 clones; roughly a quarter of them appeared once. Around 7.7% of the sample belongs to the ten largest clones. No treatment had been received by any patient before thyroid surgery. The study retrospectively analysed patient clinical samples collected from the early 2010s to the late 2010s using T-cell receptor beta sequencing.

The sample taken for sequencing was tumor tissue. This TCR derives from a female donor with papillary thyroid cancer or a benign thyroid nodule (not recorded which). Some clones in this sample may be carry-over from other donors' samples.

The nucleotides read TGTGCCAGCAGTCAACTAGCGGGATCCTACGAGCAGTACTTC. Translated, it gives CASSQLAGSYEQYF. The sequence joins TRBV3-1 to TRBJ2-7; 10 nucleotides in the junction match TRBD2. Taken from the germline V gene (reference sequence), the CDR1 and CDR2 loops are LGHDT and YNNKEL. Trimming takes 6 bases off V and 1 base off J; junction bases not matched to a gene: 3. Measured from the cysteine to the phenylalanine, the CDR3 is 14 residues long. The DNA shown is the 42-base CDR3, in frame from base 1.